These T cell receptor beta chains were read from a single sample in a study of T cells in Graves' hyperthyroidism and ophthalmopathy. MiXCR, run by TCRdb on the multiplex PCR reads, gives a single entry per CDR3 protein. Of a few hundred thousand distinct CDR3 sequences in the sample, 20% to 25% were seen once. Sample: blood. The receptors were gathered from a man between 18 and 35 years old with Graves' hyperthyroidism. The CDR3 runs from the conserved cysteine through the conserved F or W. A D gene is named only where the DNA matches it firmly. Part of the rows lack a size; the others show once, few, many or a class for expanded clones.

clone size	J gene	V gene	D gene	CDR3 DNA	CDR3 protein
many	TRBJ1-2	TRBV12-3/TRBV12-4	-	TGTGCCAGCAGCAACAGGGTTAACTATGGCTACACCTTC	CASSNRVNYGYTF
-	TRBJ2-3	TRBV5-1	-	TGCGCCAGCAGCTTGGCCGAGCCAGAAGATACGCAGTATTTT	CASSLAEPEDTQYF
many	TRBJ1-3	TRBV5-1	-	TGCGCCAGCAGCTTGGCCGGTCCGGGGGCGGGTGGAAACACCATATATTTT	CASSLAGPGAGGNTIYF
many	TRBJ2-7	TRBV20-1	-	TGCAGTGCCCCAGGGGTATCCTACGAGCAGTACTTC	CSAPGVSYEQYF
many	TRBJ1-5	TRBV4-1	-	TGCGCCAGCAGCCTATGGGGTATCAATCAGCCCCAGCATTTT	CASSLWGINQPQHF
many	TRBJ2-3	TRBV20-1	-	TGCAGTGCTAGTTTCGTGGGGGGCGGAACAGATACGCAGTATTTT	CSASFVGGGTDTQYF
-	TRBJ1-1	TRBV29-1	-	TGCAGCGTTGTCAGGACAAGTGAAGCTTTCTTT	CSVVRTSEAFF
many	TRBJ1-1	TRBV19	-	TGTGCCACTACGCGGGAGGGGGGCACTGAAGCTTTCTTT	CATTREGGTEAFF
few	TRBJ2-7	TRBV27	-	TGTGCCAGCAGTCTGGGACTTCACTACGAGCAGTACTTC	CASSLGLHYEQYF
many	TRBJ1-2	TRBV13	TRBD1	TGTGCCAGCAGCTTCCCGACAGGGGACTATGGCTACACCTTC	CASSFPTGDYGYTF
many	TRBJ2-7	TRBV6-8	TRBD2	TGTGCCAGCATTCCCGGGGGGGACTACGAGCAGTACTTC	CASIPGGDYEQYF
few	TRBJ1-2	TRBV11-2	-	TGTGCCAGCAGCTTCATAGACAGGACGGAGGGCTACACCTTC	CASSFIDRTEGYTF
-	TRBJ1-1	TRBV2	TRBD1	TGTGCCAGCGGCCCGACCGGGACAGGGTTAACTGAAGCTTTCTTT	CASGPTGTGLTEAFF
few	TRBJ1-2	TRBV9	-	TGTGCCAGCAGCGAGAGTAACCAGGGGTTAAACTATGGCTACACCTTC	CASSESNQGLNYGYTF
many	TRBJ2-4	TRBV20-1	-	TGCAGTGCTAGTGTGACAGACCCAAACATTCAGTACTTC	CSASVTDPNIQYF
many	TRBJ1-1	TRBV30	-	TGTGCCTGGAGTTCCGGGACACTGAACACTGAAGCTTTCTTT	CAWSSGTLNTEAFF
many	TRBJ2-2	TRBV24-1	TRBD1	TGTGCCACCAGTGATTTGCCGGGACAGACCAACACCGGGGAGCTGTTTTTT	CATSDLPGQTNTGELFF
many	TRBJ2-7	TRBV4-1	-	TGCGCCAGCAGCCAAGATCTGACCTACGAGCAGTACTTC	CASSQDLTYEQYF
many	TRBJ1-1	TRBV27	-	TGTGCCAGCAGTTTATTGGCAGGGACGAACACTGAAGCTTTCTTT	CASSLLAGTNTEAFF
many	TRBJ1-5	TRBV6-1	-	TGTGCCAGCAGTGAAAGGTGGACAGCCAATCAGCCCCAGCATTTT	CASSERWTANQPQHF
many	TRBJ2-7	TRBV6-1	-	TGTGCCAGCAGTGCTCAAAGGGTGGCGGTCTACGAGCAGTACTTC	CASSAQRVAVYEQYF
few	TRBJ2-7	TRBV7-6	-	TGTGCCAGCAGCTTAGACCGCGGCCGTCACTACGAGCAGTACTTC	CASSLDRGRHYEQYF
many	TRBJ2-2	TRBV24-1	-	TGTGCCACCCTAGACGACACCGGGGAGCTGTTTTTT	CATLDDTGELFF
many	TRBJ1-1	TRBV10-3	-	TGTGCCATCAGGGACGGTTCGAACACTGAAGCTTTCTTT	CAIRDGSNTEAFF
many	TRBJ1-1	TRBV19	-	TGTGCCGGTCGAGGGGCCAGGGGAGACACTGAAGCTTTCTTT	CAGRGARGDTEAFF
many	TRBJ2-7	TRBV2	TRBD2	TGTGCCAGCAGTGTGGCTAGCGGGGACCTCTCCTACGAGCAGTACTTC	CASSVASGDLSYEQYF
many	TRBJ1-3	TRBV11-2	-	TGTGCCAGCAGCACGACCCCGGGACGGCCTTTCTCTGGAAACACCATATATTTT	CASSTTPGRPFSGNTIYF
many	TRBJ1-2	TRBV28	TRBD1	TGTGCCAGCAGGCCTGGACAGGGGCCCTATGGCTACACCTTC	CASRPGQGPYGYTF
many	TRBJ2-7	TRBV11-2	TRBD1	TGTGCCAGCACCGACAGGGCCCCCTACGAGCAGTACTTC	CASTDRAPYEQYF
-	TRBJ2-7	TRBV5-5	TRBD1	TGTGCCAGCAGCTTTACCGGGACAGGGATCCACGAGCAGTACTTC	CASSFTGTGIHEQYF
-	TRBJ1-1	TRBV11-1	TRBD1	TGTGCCAACAGCCAGGGACAGGGGATTAGGATGAACACTGAAGCTTTCTTT	CANSQGQGIRMNTEAFF
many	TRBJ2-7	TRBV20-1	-	TGCAGTGCTAGAGGCGGGGCCGACCACGAGCAGTACTTC	CSARGGADHEQYF
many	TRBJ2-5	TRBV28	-	TGTGCCAGCTGCGACGCCTGGGGAGAGACCCAGTACTTC	CASCDAWGETQYF
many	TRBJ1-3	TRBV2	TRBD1	TGTGCCAGCTCCCGACAGGGAAAGCAAGTCGGAAACACCATATATTTT	CASSRQGKQVGNTIYF
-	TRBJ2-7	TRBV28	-	TGTGCCAGCAGTCAGGGGCGTAGTCCGGTCGAGCAGTACTTC	CASSQGRSPVEQYF
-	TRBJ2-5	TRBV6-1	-	TGTGCCAGCAGTGAAAAAGCGGAAGTAGAGACCCAGTACTTC	CASSEKAEVETQYF
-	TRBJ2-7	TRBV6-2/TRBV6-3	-	TGTGCCAGCAGGACCGGGACTTGGACCTACGAGCAGTACTTC	CASRTGTWTYEQYF
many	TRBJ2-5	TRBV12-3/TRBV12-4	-	TGTGCCAGCAGTTTAGCTTACCGGGACCTCGGACGAGAGACCCAGTACTTC	CASSLAYRDLGRETQYF
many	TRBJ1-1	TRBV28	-	TGTGCCAGCAGTGGAGGTTCCTCCGATGCTTTCTTT	CASSGGSSDAFF
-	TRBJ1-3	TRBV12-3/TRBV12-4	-	TGTGCCAGCAGTTTACTGGCAGGGTTTGCTGGAAACACCATATATTTT	CASSLLAGFAGNTIYF
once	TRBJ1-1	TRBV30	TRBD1	TGTGCCTGGAGAGTCGGACAGGGATGGACTGAAGCTTTCTTT	CAWRVGQGWTEAFF
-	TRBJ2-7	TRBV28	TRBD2	TGTGCCAGCAGTTTACTAGCGGGAGAAGCCTACGAGCAGTACTTC	CASSLLAGEAYEQYF
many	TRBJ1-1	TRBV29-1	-	TGCAGCGTGAAGTTGTGGATTTCAAGGACTGAAGCTTTCTTT	CSVKLWISRTEAFF
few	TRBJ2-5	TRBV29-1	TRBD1	TGCAGCGCTAGGACAGGGTTGGAGACCCAGTACTTC	CSARTGLETQYF
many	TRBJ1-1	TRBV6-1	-	TGTGCCAGCATGAACAGCGCCCTTAACACTGAAGCTTTCTTT	CASMNSALNTEAFF
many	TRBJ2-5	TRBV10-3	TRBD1	TGTGCCATCAACGACAGGGGTGGCGCAGAGACCCAGTACTTC	CAINDRGGAETQYF